The sequence of this T cell receptor beta chain was determined in a study of chemoradiotherapy in HPV16-positive cancers. Sequenced by immunoSEQ multiplex PCR; TCRdb stores in-frame clones only, minus some. This sample carries over 10,000 clones, roughly 80% of them seen once, and the ten largest clones take about 1.4%. Study results and limitations: During treatment, candidate HPV-specific clones and E7-related motifs expanded in tumor. Better recurrence-free survival went with HPV-responsive T-cell expansion in HPV16-positive patients.

The CDR3 runs to 18 residues. V was trimmed by 2 bases and J by 0 bases, leaving 18 bases between them. Germline V gene sequence: CDR1 SGHTA, CDR2 FQGNSA. As for this clone: Its antigen is unidentified.

The specimen was obtained from a patient who underwent chemoradiotherapy. This rearrangement joins TRBV7-2 to TRBJ2-3; D tentatively reads TRBD1 or TRBD2 (6 bases each). This clonotype originated in a human donor with HPV-associated anogenital cancer. The CDR3 bases are TGTGCCAGCAGCTTAAGGGGGAGGATAGCGGCTAGCACAGATACGCAGTATTTT. Its protein is CASSLRGRIAASTDTQYF.